Listed here are 29 T cell receptor beta chains from one sample, sequenced in a study of T cells after yellow fever vaccination. One entry per CDR3 protein results from TCRdb running MiXCR on the 5' RACE reads. The sample lists around 340,000 distinct CDR3 sequences, 12% occurring once. The sequences come from CD4+ T cells sorted from PBMCs, collected 15 days after the yellow fever booster vaccination. The receptors were gathered from a young man who received the YFV17D yellow fever vaccine.

This clonotype was detected a few times. The chain is built from TRBV7-2 and TRBJ1-1; possible D gene TRBD1, 5 bases. The CDR3 is 13 amino acids. V gave up 3 bases and J gave up 7 bases, with 12 bases separating them. Germline V gene lookup returns CDR1 SGHTA and CDR2 FQGNSA. The CDR3 spells CASSFRVLGEAFF. The CDR3 DNA sequence: TGTGCCAGCAGCTTCAGGGTTCTGGGTGAAGCTTTCTTT.

J is TRBJ2-1 and V is TRBV7-9; possible D gene TRBD1, 5 bases. The CDR3 is 16 residues long. The germline V and J ends were trimmed by 7 bases and 1 base, with 17 bases remaining between them. Looked up from germline, CDR1 is SEHNR and CDR2 is FQNEAQ (reference sequence). The CDR3 region has the DNA TGTGCCAGCATCCCGAAGACTGGGGCTTCCTACAATGAGCAGTTCTTC. This encodes CASIPKTGASYNEQFF.

This CDR3 is CASSDGTRETQYF. CDR3 sequence (DNA): TGTGCCAGCAGTGACGGGACTCGTGAGACCCAGTACTTC. The chain links TRBV12-3 or TRBV12-4 to TRBJ2-5; D may be TRBD2 (6 bases). This CDR3 is 13 amino acids long. Trimming removed 5 bases at V and 5 bases at J, with 12 bases between.

The table lists this clonotype with a few counts. The J gene is TRBJ2-1, the V gene TRBV7-8, with D possibly being TRBD2 (6 bases). Trimming stripped 2 bases from V and 10 bases from J, with 12 bases between. The CDR3 loop spans 13 amino acids. The V gene's germline CDR1 is SGHVS and CDR2 FQNEAQ. CDR3 in DNA: TGTGCCAGCAGCTTAATTTCTGGAGGGGAGCAGTTCTTC. As protein: CASSLISGGEQFF.

This clonotype was detected only a few times. V usage is TRBV5-1 and J usage is TRBJ1-2; D gene unclear. The V gene's germline CDR1 is SGHRS and CDR2 YFSETQ. V was pared by 1 base and J by 3 bases, with 10 bases between. The CDR3 contains 14 residues. CDR3 in DNA: TGCGCCAGCAGCTTGCCAGGTACGGACTATGGCTACACCTTC. Translated: CASSLPGTDYGYTF.

CDR3 loop: CASSVVLGTLYEQYF. The CDR3 DNA follows: TGTGCCAGCAGCGTAGTACTCGGCACCCTCTACGAGCAGTACTTC. V usage is TRBV9 and J usage is TRBJ2-7; D not resolved. The V gene lost 0 bases and the J gene lost 3 bases, with 13 bases spanning the gap. Germline V gives CDR1 SGDLS, CDR2 YYNGEE. This CDR3 is 15 amino acids long.

This clonotype was picked up a small number of times. The rearrangement links TRBV7-2 to TRBJ1-5, with 11 positions matching TRBD1. Germline V CDR1 and CDR2: SGHTA, FQGNSA. With 6 bases clipped from V and 3 bases from J, the junction kept 13 bases outside the gene matches. The CDR3 covers 18 residues. The CDR3 is CASSFSGTGGGNNQPQHF. The CDR3 DNA reads TGTGCCAGCAGTTTTTCCGGGACAGGGGGTGGAAACAATCAGCCCCAGCATTTT.

V is TRBV27 and J is TRBJ2-7; TRBD1 matches at 8 bases. The CDR3 is 13 residues long. Trimming cost V 6 bases and J 0 bases; bases outside gene matches: 1. Germline V gene data show CDR1 as MNHEY and CDR2 as SMNVEV (reference sequence). CDR3 sequence reads: CASRGQASYEQYF. The CDR3 DNA follows: TGTGCCAGCAGGGGACAGGCCTCCTACGAGCAGTACTTC.

This chain uses TRBV15 with TRBJ1-1; D remains unclear. The CDR3 covers 15 residues. The germline CDR1 and CDR2 sequences are LNHNV and YYDKDF (reference sequence). Trimming took 1 base from V and 1 from J, leaving 10 bases between them. The CDR3 DNA reads TGTGCCACCAGCAGAGGGAGGGAATGGAACACTGAAGCTTTCTTT. Translating it yields CATSRGREWNTEAFF.

The CDR3, as DNA: TGTGCCAGCAGCCTACGGACAGGGAGACTAGCAACTAATGAAAAACTGTTTTTT. Amino acid sequence: CASSLRTGRLATNEKLFF. The V gene is TRBV6-6, the J gene TRBJ1-4; 8 bases align to TRBD1. There are 18 residues in the CDR3. Germline assignment: CDR1 MNHNY and CDR2 SVGAGI (reference sequence). V was clipped by 6 bases and J by 0 bases; unmatched bases: 12.

There are a few counts of this clonotype. The chain recombines TRBV4-2 with TRBJ1-1; TRBD1 is a possible D gene (6 bases). Germline V gene data show CDR1 as LGHNA and CDR2 as YNFKEQ. V dropped 4 bases and J dropped 1 base, with 13 bases sitting between them. CDR3 length equals 15 residues. The CDR3 nucleotides are TGTGCCAGCAGCCCCCGGGCAGGGGAGAACACTGAAGCTTTCTTT. It codes for CASSPRAGENTEAFF.

This rearrangement joins TRBV5-4 to TRBJ1-1, with D perhaps TRBD1 (5 bases). Trimming shortened V by 1 base and J by 3 bases, and 10 bases separated the two germline ends. Looked up from germline, CDR1 is SGHNT and CDR2 is YYREEE (reference sequence). CDR3 size: 14 residues. The CDR3 protein is CASSLYGGYTEAFF. The CDR3 bases are TGTGCCAGCAGCTTGTACGGGGGTTACACTGAAGCTTTCTTT. Together with reference TRBV5-4 and TRBJ1-1, the CDR3 gives the full variable domain: ETGVTQSPTHLIKTRGQQVTLRCSSQSGHNTVSWYQQALGQGPQFIFQYYREEENGRGNFPPRFSGLQFPNYSSELNVNALELDDSALYLCASSLYGGYTEAFFGQGTRLTVV.

This clonotype appeared many times. The V and J genes are TRBV4-3 and TRBJ2-1; 10 positions agree with TRBD1. Germline V lookup: CDR1 LGHNA, CDR2 YSLEER. Germline trimming cut 3 bases from V and 9 bases from J; bases unmatched to any gene: 11. This CDR3 has 16 residues. CDR3 bases: TGCGCCAGCAGCCACCACCCGGGACAGGGGAATAGTGAGCAGTTCTTC. It codes for CASSHHPGQGNSEQFF.

This clonotype turned up a few times. The V call is TRBV29-1, the J call TRBJ2-1; the match to TRBD2 covers 8 bases. The CDR3 spans 16 residues. The junction had 12 bases not matched to a gene; V was cut back by 2 bases and J by 6 bases. The germline V gene encodes CDR1 SQVTM and CDR2 ANQGSEA. Here the CDR3 DNA reads TGCAGCGTTGAATCTCCTCAAGCGGGGGTGGGCAATGAGCAGTTCTTC. Protein sequence: CSVESPQAGVGNEQFF.

The chain employs TRBV7-2 and TRBJ1-1, with D unresolved. This CDR3 has 12 residues. Per the germline V gene, CDR1 is SGHTA and CDR2 is FQGNSA. Trimming removed 3 bases at V and 5 bases at J, with 7 bases between. CDR3 region: CASSFSSTEAFF. The CDR3 DNA is TGTGCCAGCAGCTTTTCCAGTACTGAAGCTTTCTTT.

The chain links TRBV13 to TRBJ1-5; D ambiguous. V was clipped by 4 bases and J by 5 bases, with 18 bases between them. Germline V gene data show CDR1 as PRHDT and CDR2 as FYEKMQ (reference sequence). The CDR3 is 16 amino acids. As DNA, the CDR3 is TGTGCCAGCAGCTCCACCGCGCTCGGGTCTGATCAGCCCCAGCATTTT. Its translation: CASSSTALGSDQPQHF.

This clonotype was seen a handful of times. The chain combines TRBV7-9 with TRBJ2-3; TRBD2 aligns across 12 bases. Per germline, CDR1 SEHNR and CDR2 FQNEAQ (reference sequence). The CDR3 is made up of 16 amino acids. Unmatched junction bases numbered 5, after V lost 6 bases and J lost 1 base. Here the CDR3 DNA reads TGTGCCAGCAGAGATTGGACTAGCGGGGGCACAGATACGCAGTATTTT. Protein sequence: CASRDWTSGGTDTQYF.

The chain employs TRBV5-4 and TRBJ1-5; D not certain. The germline CDR1 and CDR2 sequences are SGHNT and YYREEE (reference sequence). The V end was cut by 6 bases, the J end by 1 base, with 8 bases between. The CDR3 consists of 13 residues. The CDR3 region is CASTVDSNQPQHF. DNA for the CDR3: TGTGCCAGCACCGTGGACAGCAATCAGCCCCAGCATTTT. Filled out from reference TRBV5-4 and TRBJ1-5, the complete variable domain reads ETGVTQSPTHLIKTRGQQVTLRCSSQSGHNTVSWYQQALGQGPQFIFQYYREEENGRGNFPPRFSGLQFPNYSSELNVNALELDDSALYLCASTVDSNQPQHFGDGTRLSIL.

The chain has TRBV6-1 and TRBJ2-5; D uncertain. This CDR3 spans 13 amino acids. The germline CDR1 and CDR2 sequences are MNHNS and SASEGT. V lost 3 bases and J lost 4, with 9 bases in between. This chain's CDR3 is CASSDGPGETQYF. The CDR3 DNA is TGTGCCAGCAGTGATGGGCCAGGAGAGACCCAGTACTTC.

This clonotype occurred a few times. The CDR3 region is CASRIWGSDTQYF. DNA of the CDR3: TGCGCCAGCCGAATCTGGGGGTCAGATACGCAGTATTTT. The genes are TRBV4-3 and TRBJ2-3, with D perhaps TRBD1 or TRBD2 (5 bases each). CDR1 and CDR2 (germline): LGHNA, YSLEER. The CDR3 is 13 residues long. The V end was cut by 8 bases, the J end by 4 bases, with 13 bases between.

The V call is TRBV6-6, the J call TRBJ1-2; no clear D. V dropped 3 bases and J dropped 3 bases, with 8 bases sitting between them. CDR1 MNHNY and CDR2 SVGAGI come from the germline V gene (reference sequence). This CDR3 has 13 residues. Here the CDR3 DNA reads TGTGCCAGCAGTTATGACTTCGACTATGGCTACACCTTC. Translated: CASSYDFDYGYTF.

This clonotype turned up a few times. The genes are TRBV28 and TRBJ1-1; TRBD1 agrees at 7 bases. The CDR3 extends over 13 amino acids. Germline values: CDR1 MDHEN, CDR2 SYDVKM. J was trimmed by 7 bases and V by 6 bases; bases with no gene match: 8. The CDR3 DNA reads TGTGCCAGCAGCCTTATCCGGGACAGTGAAGCTTTCTTT. It yields the protein CASSLIRDSEAFF.

The V gene is TRBV6-1, the J gene TRBJ1-2; no clear D. Per germline, CDR1 MNHNS and CDR2 SASEGT. This CDR3 is 14 amino acids long. V was shortened by 1 base and J by 4 bases, with 10 bases between the two germline ends. CDR3 DNA sequence: TGTGCCAGCAGTGAAGGGACGGTCTCCTATGGCTACACCTTC. It translates to CASSEGTVSYGYTF.

This clonotype has a single count. The rearrangement links TRBV20-1 to TRBJ2-5; 8 bases fit TRBD2. Germline CDR1 reads DFQATT; CDR2 reads SNEGSKA (reference sequence). The CDR3 is made up of 15 amino acids. V dropped 6 bases and J dropped 1; count of bases not matched to a gene: 10. Here the CDR3 reads CSALTSVGLQETQYF. CDR3 nucleotide sequence: TGCAGTGCCCTGACTAGCGTGGGCCTCCAAGAGACCCAGTACTTC.

This clonotype was picked up a small number of times. The genes are TRBV6-5 and TRBJ1-4; D is unclear. Trimming removed 2 bases from V and 7 bases from J, with 17 bases in between. The CDR3 totals 16 residues. Germline assignment: CDR1 MNHEY and CDR2 SVGAGI. The CDR3 nucleotides read TGTGCCAGCAGTTACGATGGGGTGACCACTCTTGAAAAACTGTTTTTT. Its translation is CASSYDGVTTLEKLFF.

This clonotype occurred many times. The chain couples TRBV7-9 to TRBJ2-3; D call uncertain. Trimming left V 5 bases short and J 4 bases short, with 7 bases between. Per the germline V gene, CDR1 is SEHNR and CDR2 is FQNEAQ (reference sequence). This CDR3 has 12 residues. CDR3 coding DNA: TGTGCCAGCAGCCAGACCGCAGATACGCAGTATTTT. Protein product: CASSQTADTQYF.

This clonotype showed up just a few times. The J gene is TRBJ1-2, the V gene TRBV11-2; unclear D gene. Germline loops: CDR1 SGHAT, CDR2 FQNNGV. Trimming stripped 5 bases from V and 3 bases from J, with 10 bases between. This CDR3 has 13 amino acids. Written as DNA, the CDR3 is TGTGCCAGCAGCCCCAGCATGGACTATGGCTACACCTTC. The encoded protein is CASSPSMDYGYTF.

The chain couples TRBV2 to TRBJ2-5; D is perhaps TRBD1 (6 bases). The CDR3 runs 14 residues. Trimming cost V 10 bases and J 4 bases, with 19 bases left between them. Germline CDR1 reads SNHLY; CDR2 reads FYNNEI. The CDR3 region is CAIRTDLVRETQYF. The CDR3, as DNA: TGTGCCATCCGGACAGACCTTGTAAGAGAGACCCAGTACTTC.

This sequence joins TRBV7-2 and TRBJ1-2, with 8 bases aligning to TRBD1. Germline V CDR1 and CDR2: SGHTA, FQGNSA. After removal of 5 bases from V and 1 base from J, the junction contained 18 bases not matched to a gene. This CDR3 has 19 residues. The CDR3, as DNA: TGTGCCAGCAGCCGCCACCACGTCGGGACAGGAACATATAACTATGGCTACACCTTC. Amino acids: CASSRHHVGTGTYNYGYTF.